This record covers a single T cell receptor (beta chain). Many counts were recorded for this clonotype. This receptor's antigen is unknown. Base qualities are not at hand, and no much larger clone is one base apart. V loses 4 bases at its end and J loses 2 bases; junction bases beyond the gene matches: 7. CDR1 SGHKS and CDR2 YYEKEE were looked up in the germline V gene (reference sequence). Counted from cysteine to phenylalanine, this CDR3 has 15 amino acids. Only CDR3 DNA is held: 45 bases, read in frame from base 1. Receptor libraries were prepared by PCR. The sequencer listed for this sample is Illumina HiSeq 2500. Molecular barcoding was employed in the preparation of TCR libraries, with unique molecular identifiers being used to normalize TCRbeta repertoire quantification. TCRdb applied fastp at Q25 and MiXCR to the public reads, then kept only in-frame beta chains. For every CDR3 protein sequence, its rows merge into one entry that carries the most common genes and DNA. The sample table shows roughly 170,000 distinct CDR3 sequences, and approximately 6.8% are seen once. Around 2.7% of the sample is taken by the ten largest.

The sample originates from a study of T-cell reconstitution after alpha-beta-depleted transplantation in children (dated by TCRdb to about 2016). In terms of the full investigation: The study quantitatively tracked T-cell immune reconstitution after TCRalphabeta/CD19-depleted allogeneic hematopoietic cell transplantation in children using TCR repertoire profiling.

The sample consisted of PBMCs from the stem cell graft donor, taken from the stem cell graft. This sequence originates from a human donor who donated a stem cell graft to a child with Wiskott-Aldrich syndrome. Recombination joined TRBV5-5 with TRBJ2-7; TRBD1 lines up with 9 middle nucleotides. DNA sequence: TGTGCCAGCAGCCGTCGGGACAGGGAAACCTACGAGCAGTACTTC. Protein translation: CASSRRDRETYEQYF.